This TCR beta chain was observed in a study of metastatic and nonmetastatic thyroid tumors. As for the study in general: Repertoire comparisons spanned blood and tumor or nodule tissue from malignant and benign thyroid patients.

Patients underwent thyroid surgery, and none had received any treatment before it. Broader study findings: Reportedly, malignant thyroid tumors had significantly higher TCR beta diversity than benign nodules, in blood and tumor.

TCRdb re-called the PCR reads with MiXCR. The sample consists of approximately 15,000 clones, about 22% of them appearing once. This clone occurred many times. Its antigen is unidentified. Trimming shortened V by 6 bases and J by 17 bases, and 22 bases separated the two germline ends. The germline V gene has CDR1 LNHDA and CDR2 SQIVND (reference sequence). The CDR3 spans 13 residues. The sequencing sample was made of tumor tissue. The chain links TRBV19 to TRBJ1-4; tentatively, D is TRBD1 (5 bases). This clonotype originated in a female donor with papillary thyroid cancer or a benign thyroid nodule (not recorded which). Some clones in this sample may be carry-over from other donors' samples. This chain's CDR3 is CASRGTSTPRIFF. In DNA, the CDR3 is TGTGCCAGTAGAGGGACGTCTACGCCCCGGATCTTTTTT. The whole variable domain, filled in from reference TRBV19 and TRBJ1-4, reads DGGITQSPKYLFRKEGQNVTLSCEQNLNHDAMYWYRQDPGQGLRLIYYSQIVNDFQKGDIAEGYSVSREKKESFPLTVTSAQKNPTAFYLCASRGTSTPRIFFGSGTQLSVL.